This TCR beta chain appears in the sequencing data of a study of tumor-infiltrating lymphocytes in primary liver carcinoma. Across the whole study: The study included patients who were men and women aged 30 to 69 years. Productive TCRbeta reads per sample were roughly 3.5 to 7.5 million, not differing by tissue. Study results and limitations: Tumors had a significantly higher top-250-clone fraction than blood (p = 0.039).

Concerning this clonotype: Its target is not known. A junction boundary mismatches the germline segment, possibly from a read error.

The source material, roughly 20-31 mg of unsorted bulk tissue, was used to co-extract RNA and DNA. By surgical resection, the patients were treated for their primary liver carcinoma. This CDR3 is built from 15 residues. CDR1 is SGHAT and CDR2 is FQDESV in the germline V gene (reference sequence). Reverse transcription of around 0.45 ug total RNA with a constant-region primer produced TCR beta cDNA. Nested multiplex PCR, run for three rounds with slightly modified ARM-PCR, yielded TCR beta libraries. The study ran its first two PCR rounds for nine to ten cycles each, using TRBV1-TRBV30 forward primers and a C-beta reverse primer. TCRdb re-called the multiplex PCR reads through MiXCR, storing one row per CDR3 protein. Of tens of thousands of distinct CDR3 sequences in the sample, about 75% were seen once.

The chain combines TRBV11-1 with TRBJ2-2; a weak D match, TRBD2 (5 bases). What was sequenced was tumor-adjacent normal liver tissue. The sequence was obtained from a man between 40 and 49 years old with primary liver carcinoma and hepatitis B virus infection. Here the CDR3 DNA reads TGTGCCAGCAGCTATAGAGGACCTTTCTCCGGGGAGCTATTTTTT. Translation gives CASSYRGPFSGELFF.